This entry is about one T cell receptor beta chain. The antigen is undetermined. During its preparation, the TCRbeta library received unique molecular identifiers. MiXCR, applied by TCRdb to the PCR reads, yields one record per CDR3 protein. The sample shows approximately 520,000 distinct CDR3 sequences, about an eighth of them seen only once. The sample belongs to a study of T-cell reconstitution after alpha-beta-depleted transplantation in children. Whole-study results and caveats: Several hundred expanded graft clones reportedly were the source of alpha-beta T cells about two months after transplant.

The CDR3 extends over 14 amino acids. Germline V gene lookup returns CDR1 SGHDN and CDR2 FVKESK. The germline V and J ends were trimmed by 6 bases and 0 bases, with 9 bases remaining between them. The chain is built from TRBV14 and TRBJ2-1, with D possibly being TRBD2 (5 bases). The sample consisted of PBMCs, mostly from graft donor cells, taken 180 days after TCRalphabeta/CD19-depleted stem cell transplant. This TCR derives from a female patient aged 2-15 years who had a stem cell transplant for aplastic anemia, so the T cells may come from the graft donor. CDR3 nucleotides: TGTGCCAGCAGATGGAGCGGCTCCTACAATGAGCAGTTCTTC. Encoded protein: CASRWSGSYNEQFF.